The clone carrying this T cell receptor (beta chain) was found a few times. What it binds is not known. This sample is part of a study of T cell responses to AZD1222 COVID-19 vaccine. Study findings and constraints: Possibly, clonal diversity was underestimated; donors were largely white British and included more females. No day 14 peak samples; only post-peak repertoires were characterized. Spike was spanned by vaccine-associated CD4 TCRs, which were dominant at 160-218 and 743-854. Nearly half of spike-specific TCRs reportedly go after variant regions that carry no mutations.

V lost 0 bases to trimming and J lost 0 bases, with 8 bases between them. CDR1 is LGHDT and CDR2 is YNNKEL in the germline V gene (reference sequence). This CDR3 has 15 amino acids. Sequencing was performed with immunoSEQ multiplex PCR; in TCRdb, only in-frame clones are kept and a portion is missing. The profile shows 130,000 to 150,000 clones, roughly 91% of them singletons. The source is an adult in good health. The sample in question was peripheral blood, obtained on day 0 of AZD1222 vaccination. The J gene is TRBJ2-5, the V gene TRBV3-1 (or the pseudogene TRBV3-2), with D uncertain. The CDR3 coding sequence is TGTGCCAGCAGCCAAGATCGGAGTCACCAAGAGACCCAGTACTTC. Its protein product is CASSQDRSHQETQYF.